The 16 T cell receptor beta chains presented below share a single source sample, sequenced in a study of T cell responses to AZD1222 COVID-19 vaccine. Some clones are missing from TCRdb's copy, which holds only in-frame ones; the method was immunoSEQ multiplex PCR. The sample has approximately 52,000 clones; over 80% are singletons. The source was peripheral blood, collected 28 days after the second AZD1222 dose. The receptor source for this set is an adult who received the AZD1222 COVID-19 vaccine.

The V gene is TRBV7-9, the J gene TRBJ2-1; no firm D call. Germline loops: CDR1 SEHNR, CDR2 FQNEAQ (reference sequence). CDR3 length: 15 residues. The V and J ends lost 5 bases and 3 bases respectively, with 14 bases between them. CDR3 bases: TGTGCCAGCAGCACCGTGTGGGGTAGCTACAATGAGCAGTTCTTC. This encodes CASSTVWGSYNEQFF.

This rearrangement joins TRBV15 to TRBJ1-3, with a tentative D call TRBD1 (6 bases). V dropped 4 bases and J dropped 4 bases, with 14 bases sitting between them. The germline CDR1 and CDR2 sequences are LNHNV and YYDKDF (reference sequence). This CDR3 is built from 15 residues. The chain's CDR3 is CATSTRQGSGNTIYF. CDR3 nucleotide sequence: TGTGCCACCAGCACCCGTCAGGGGTCCGGAAACACCATATATTTT.

The chain joins TRBV2 to TRBJ2-2; the D call may be TRBD1 or TRBD2 (5 bases each). Looked up from germline, CDR1 is SNHLY and CDR2 is FYNNEI. V was cut by 8 bases and J by 4 bases, with 8 bases left in between. The CDR3 is made up of 12 amino acids. The chain's CDR3 is CASPGTTGELFF. The DNA of the CDR3 is TGTGCCAGCCCAGGGACCACCGGGGAGCTGTTTTTT. Looking up the rest from reference TRBV2 and TRBJ2-2 gives the full variable domain: EPEVTQTPSHQVTQMGQEVILRCVPISNHLYFYWYRQILGQKVEFLVSFYNNEISEKSEIFDDQFSVERPDGSNFTLKIRSTKLEDSAMYFCASPGTTGELFFGEGSRLTVL.

The rearrangement links TRBV5-1 to TRBJ1-2; D is unresolved. This CDR3 spans 14 amino acids. Germline CDR1 reads SGHRS; CDR2 reads YFSETQ. V lost 0 bases to trimming and J lost 0 bases, with 6 bases between them. The CDR3 loop is CASSLEPPNYGYTF. DNA of the CDR3: TGCGCCAGCAGCTTGGAACCTCCTAACTATGGCTACACCTTC.

The chain is built from TRBV28 and TRBJ1-4; D gene ambiguous. This CDR3 has 11 amino acids. Germline CDR1 is MDHEN and CDR2 is SYDVKM. V lost 8 bases and J 5 bases, leaving 6 bases between the germline ends. The CDR3 here is CASHSNEKLFF. In nucleotides, the CDR3 is TGTGCCAGCCACTCAAATGAAAAACTGTTTTTT.

In its sample, this clone was seen a few times. V gene TRBV7-9 combines with J gene TRBJ1-5; D uncertain. Germline CDR1 is SEHNR and CDR2 is FQNEAQ (reference sequence). The length of the CDR3 is 15 residues. The germline V and J ends were trimmed by 6 bases and 2 bases, with 14 bases remaining between them. The CDR3, as DNA: TGTGCCAGCAGTTCAAAGCCCTGGGGCAATCAGCCCCAGCATTTT. Its translation: CASSSKPWGNQPQHF.

V is TRBV7-2 and J is TRBJ2-7; D is unresolved. CDR1 and CDR2 from the germline V gene are SGHTA and FQGNSA. The V end was cut by 5 bases, the J end by 5 bases, with 16 bases between. The CDR3 runs to 14 residues. The CDR3, as DNA: TGTGCCAGCAGCACCCGGCCCTCGGTGGACGAGCAGTACTTC. This sequence encodes CASSTRPSVDEQYF.

This clone was recorded a few times. The genes are TRBV6-6 and TRBJ1-5, with 7 bases matching TRBD1. CDR3 length: 15 residues. Germline V gene sequence: CDR1 MNHNY, CDR2 SVGAGI (reference sequence). J gave up 6 bases and V 6 bases, and 11 bases lay outside the gene matches. The CDR3 loop reads CASSSPGGRGQPQHF. The CDR3 bases are TGTGCCAGCAGCAGCCCAGGGGGTAGAGGTCAGCCCCAGCATTTT.

The sample holds one count of this clone. J is TRBJ2-3 and V is TRBV13, with no clear D. V was cut by 2 bases and J by 1 base, with 4 bases left in between. This CDR3 contains 13 residues. From germline, CDR1 is PRHDT and CDR2 FYEKMQ (reference sequence). The CDR3 nucleotides read TGTGCCAGCAGCTTACGTGGCACAGATACGCAGTATTTT. It encodes CASSLRGTDTQYF.

The chain recombines TRBV7-9 with TRBJ2-1, with a weak D call TRBD2 (6 bases). From germline, CDR1 is SEHNR and CDR2 FQNEAQ (reference sequence). The CDR3 is 16 residues long. Trimming shortened V by 5 bases and J by 4 bases, and 18 bases separated the two germline ends. CDR3 DNA: TGTGCCAGCAGCCCTCTTGGACTACGAATTTACAATGAGCAGTTCTTC. Residues: CASSPLGLRIYNEQFF. The variable domain in full, with the rest retrieved from reference TRBV7-9 and TRBJ2-1, is DTGVSQNPRHKITKRGQNVTFRCDPISEHNRLYWYRQTLGQGPEFLTYFQNEAQLEKSRLLSDRFSAERPKGSFSTLEIQRTEQGDSAMYLCASSPLGLRIYNEQFFGPGTRLTVL.

The chain employs TRBV7-9 and TRBJ1-5; tentatively, D is TRBD1 (5 bases). With 0 bases removed from V and 4 bases from J, the gap between germline ends came to 7 bases. The germline CDR1 and CDR2 sequences are SEHNR and FQNEAQ (reference sequence). CDR3 size: 14 residues. In DNA form, the CDR3 reads TGTGCCAGCAGCTTAGCGGGGGAAAATCAGCCCCAGCATTTT. It translates to CASSLAGENQPQHF.

The DNA of the CDR3 is TGTGCCAGCAGCCACCAAGGGACGGGCCGTGAAAAACTGTTTTTT. Translating it yields CASSHQGTGREKLFF. The gene calls are TRBV5-4 and TRBJ1-4, with D maybe TRBD1 (5 bases). Germline V gene lookup returns CDR1 SGHNT and CDR2 YYREEE (reference sequence). The CDR3 is 15 amino acids. Trimming cost V 4 bases and J 7 bases, with 17 bases left between them.

This clone was counted a single time. This chain links TRBV28 with TRBJ2-5; D possibly corresponds to TRBD2 (6 bases). V lost 7 bases, J lost 4 bases, and 16 bases lay in between. The length of the CDR3 is 14 residues. CDR1 and CDR2 from the germline V gene are MDHEN and SYDVKM. This chain's CDR3 is CASTIGGTGETQYF. The CDR3 DNA is TGTGCCAGCACTATAGGAGGGACGGGAGAGACCCAGTACTTC.

This sequence joins TRBV5-5 and TRBJ1-6; D not certain. CDR3 length: 15 amino acids. Germline assignment: CDR1 SGHKS and CDR2 YYEKEE (reference sequence). The V end was cut by 4 bases, the J end by 2 bases, with 10 bases between. The CDR3 bases are TGTGCCAGCAGCCCCCGTGGGGCCTATAATTCACCCCTCCACTTT. Its protein product is CASSPRGAYNSPLHF.

This clone occurred a few times. V usage is TRBV5-1 and J usage is TRBJ2-2, with 7 bases matching TRBD2. CDR3 length equals 15 residues. V shed 0 bases and J 2 bases; nucleotides not matched to a gene: 1. The germline V gene has CDR1 SGHRS and CDR2 YFSETQ. Here the CDR3 DNA reads TGCGCCAGCAGCTTGGGACTAGCAAACACCGGGGAGCTGTTTTTT. Protein product: CASSLGLANTGELFF.

V usage is TRBV27 and J usage is TRBJ2-4; 9 nucleotides match TRBD2. CDR3 size: 16 residues. Germline-derived CDR1 and CDR2 are MNHEY and SMNVEV (reference sequence). The ends lost 5 bases at V and 3 bases at J; junction bases unmatched: 8. This chain's CDR3 is CASSPWREGGKNIQYF. CDR3 nucleotides: TGTGCCAGCAGTCCTTGGCGGGAGGGGGGCAAAAACATTCAGTACTTC.